This record looks at one TCR beta chain sequence and its context. This specimen belongs to a study of T cell changes during pregnancy in multiple sclerosis. The table came from immunoSEQ multiplex PCR; TCRdb's copy has only in-frame clones and leaves some out. Among roughly 48,000 clones listed, 85% to 95% were seen once. Germline assignment: CDR1 SGDLS and CDR2 YYNGEE. The CDR3 is 15 residues long. With V trimmed by 0 bases and J by 5 bases, 2 bases remained unmatched. The sequence derives from a female donor in good health, enrolled as a control in a pregnancy study. The chain has TRBV9 and TRBJ2-2; 9 bases fit TRBD1. The sample in question was CD4+ T cells from peripheral blood mononuclear cells, obtained in the second trimester of pregnancy. The CDR3 sequence: CASSVGQGGTGELFF. In nucleotides, the CDR3 is TGTGCCAGCAGCGTAGGACAGGGGGGGACCGGGGAGCTGTTTTTT.